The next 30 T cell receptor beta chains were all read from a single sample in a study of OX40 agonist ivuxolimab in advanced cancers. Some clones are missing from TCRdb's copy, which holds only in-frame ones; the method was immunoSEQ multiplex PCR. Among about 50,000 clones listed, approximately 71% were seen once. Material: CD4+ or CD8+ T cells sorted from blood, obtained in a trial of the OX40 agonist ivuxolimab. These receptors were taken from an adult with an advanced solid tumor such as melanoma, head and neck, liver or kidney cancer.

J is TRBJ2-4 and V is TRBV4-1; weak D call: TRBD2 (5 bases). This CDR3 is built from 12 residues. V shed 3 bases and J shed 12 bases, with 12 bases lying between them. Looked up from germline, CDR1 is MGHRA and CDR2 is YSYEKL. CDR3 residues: CASSQELGHQYF. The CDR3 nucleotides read TGCGCCAGCAGCCAGGAACTAGGTCATCAGTACTTC.

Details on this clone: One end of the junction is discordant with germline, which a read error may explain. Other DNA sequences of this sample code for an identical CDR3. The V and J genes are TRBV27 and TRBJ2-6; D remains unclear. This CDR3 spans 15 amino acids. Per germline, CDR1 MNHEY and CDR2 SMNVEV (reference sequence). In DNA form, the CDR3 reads TGTGCTAGCAGGTCAGTCTTCTCTGGGGCCAACGTCCTGACTTTC. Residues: CASRSVFSGANVLTF.

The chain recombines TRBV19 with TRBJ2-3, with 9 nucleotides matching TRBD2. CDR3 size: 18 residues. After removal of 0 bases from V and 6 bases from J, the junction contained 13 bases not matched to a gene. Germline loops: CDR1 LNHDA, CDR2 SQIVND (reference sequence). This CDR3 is CASSIETGTSRWQDTQYF. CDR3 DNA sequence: TGTGCCAGTAGTATAGAAACGGGGACTAGCCGGTGGCAGGATACGCAGTATTTT.

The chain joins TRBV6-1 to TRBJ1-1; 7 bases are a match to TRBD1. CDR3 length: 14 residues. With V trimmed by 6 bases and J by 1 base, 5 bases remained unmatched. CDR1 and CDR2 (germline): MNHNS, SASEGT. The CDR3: CASSDTGANTEAFF. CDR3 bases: TGTGCCAGCAGCGATACAGGGGCGAACACTGAAGCTTTCTTT.

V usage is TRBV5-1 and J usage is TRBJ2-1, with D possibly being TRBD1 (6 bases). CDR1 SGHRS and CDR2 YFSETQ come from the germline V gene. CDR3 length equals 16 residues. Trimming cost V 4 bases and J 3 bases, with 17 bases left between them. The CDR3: CASSPWTAPIYNEQFF. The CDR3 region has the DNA TGCGCCAGCAGCCCCTGGACAGCTCCCATCTACAATGAGCAGTTCTTC.

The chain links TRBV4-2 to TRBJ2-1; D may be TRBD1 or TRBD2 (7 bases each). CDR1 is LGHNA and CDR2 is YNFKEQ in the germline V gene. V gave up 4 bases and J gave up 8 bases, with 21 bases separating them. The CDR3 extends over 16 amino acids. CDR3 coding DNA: TGTGCCAGCAGCCGTCAAGGGGGCGGGGCGGGGGATGAGCAGTTCTTC. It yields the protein CASSRQGGGAGDEQFF.

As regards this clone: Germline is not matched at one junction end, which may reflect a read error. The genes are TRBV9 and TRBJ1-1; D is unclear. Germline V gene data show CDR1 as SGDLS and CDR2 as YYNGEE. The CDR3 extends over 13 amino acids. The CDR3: CAGSPLLNTEAFF. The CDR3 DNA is TGTGCCGGCAGCCCCCTGTTAAACACTGAAGCTTTCTTT.

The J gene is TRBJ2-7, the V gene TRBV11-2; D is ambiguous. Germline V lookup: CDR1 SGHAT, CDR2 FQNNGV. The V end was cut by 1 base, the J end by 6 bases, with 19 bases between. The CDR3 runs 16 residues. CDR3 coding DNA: TGTGCCAGCAGCTTAGGGTATCGGAACAACCTTGGCGAGCAGTACTTC. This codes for CASSLGYRNNLGEQYF.

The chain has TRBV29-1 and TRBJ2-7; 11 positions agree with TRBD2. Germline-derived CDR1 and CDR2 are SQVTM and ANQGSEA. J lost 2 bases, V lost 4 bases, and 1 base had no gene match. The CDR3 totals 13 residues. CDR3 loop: CSVGLAGTYEQYF. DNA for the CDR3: TGCAGCGTTGGACTAGCGGGAACCTACGAGCAGTACTTC.

The CDR3 reads CASSPKGQANEKLFF. CDR3 bases: TGTGCCAGCTCACCAAAAGGACAGGCTAATGAAAAACTGTTTTTT. The chain recombines TRBV18 with TRBJ1-4; 7 nucleotides line up with TRBD1. CDR1 is KGHSH and CDR2 is LQKENI in the germline V gene. V shed 2 bases and J 3 bases; nucleotides not matched to a gene: 3. The CDR3 loop spans 15 amino acids.

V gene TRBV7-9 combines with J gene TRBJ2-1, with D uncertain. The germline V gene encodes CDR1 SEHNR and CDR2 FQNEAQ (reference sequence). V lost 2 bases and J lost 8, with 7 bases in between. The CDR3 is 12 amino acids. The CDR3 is CASSLRVDEQFF. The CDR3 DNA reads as TGTGCCAGCAGCTTAAGGGTGGATGAGCAGTTCTTC.

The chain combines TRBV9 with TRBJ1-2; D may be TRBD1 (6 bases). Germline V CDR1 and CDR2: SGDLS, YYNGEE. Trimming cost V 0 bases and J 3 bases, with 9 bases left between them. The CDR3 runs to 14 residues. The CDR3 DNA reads TGTGCCAGCAGCGTAGCTGAGGGGGACTATGGCTACACCTTC. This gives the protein CASSVAEGDYGYTF. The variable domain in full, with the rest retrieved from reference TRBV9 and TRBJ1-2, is DSGVTQTPKHLITATGQRVTLRCSPRSGDLSVYWYQQSLDQGLQFLIQYYNGEERAKGNILERFSAQQFPDLHSELNLSSLELGDSALYFCASSVAEGDYGYTFGSGTRLTVV.

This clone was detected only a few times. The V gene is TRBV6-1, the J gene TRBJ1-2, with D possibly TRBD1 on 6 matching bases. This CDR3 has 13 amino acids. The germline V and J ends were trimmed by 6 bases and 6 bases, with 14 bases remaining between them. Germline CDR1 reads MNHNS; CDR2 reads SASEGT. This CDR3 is CASSRGQRDGYTF. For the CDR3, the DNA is TGTGCCAGCAGCAGGGGACAAAGAGATGGCTACACCTTC.

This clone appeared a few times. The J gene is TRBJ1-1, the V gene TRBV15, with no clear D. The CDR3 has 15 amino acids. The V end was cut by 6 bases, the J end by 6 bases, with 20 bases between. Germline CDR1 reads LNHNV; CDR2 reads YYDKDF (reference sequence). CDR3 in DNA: TGTGCCACCAGTAGGGTTTCGGGGATATCCTCTGAAGCTTTCTTT. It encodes CATSRVSGISSEAFF.

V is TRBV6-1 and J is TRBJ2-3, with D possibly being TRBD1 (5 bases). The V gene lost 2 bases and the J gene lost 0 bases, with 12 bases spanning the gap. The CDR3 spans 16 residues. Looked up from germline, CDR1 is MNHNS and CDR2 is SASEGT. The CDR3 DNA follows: TGTGCCAGCAGTGAACCGGGCAGGGCTAGCACAGATACGCAGTATTTT. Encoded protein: CASSEPGRASTDTQYF.

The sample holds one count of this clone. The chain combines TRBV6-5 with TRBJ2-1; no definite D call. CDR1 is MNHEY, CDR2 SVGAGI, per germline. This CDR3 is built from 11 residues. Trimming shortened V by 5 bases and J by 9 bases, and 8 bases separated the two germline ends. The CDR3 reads CASSPPGEQFF. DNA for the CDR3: TGTGCCAGCAGTCCCCCGGGTGAGCAGTTCTTC.

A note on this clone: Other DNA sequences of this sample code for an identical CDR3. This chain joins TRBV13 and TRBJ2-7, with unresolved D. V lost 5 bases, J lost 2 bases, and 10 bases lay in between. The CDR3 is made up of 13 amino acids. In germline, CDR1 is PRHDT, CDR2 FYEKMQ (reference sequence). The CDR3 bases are TGTGCCAGCAGCCCGCCCGGACCCTACGAGCAGTACTTC. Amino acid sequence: CASSPPGPYEQYF.

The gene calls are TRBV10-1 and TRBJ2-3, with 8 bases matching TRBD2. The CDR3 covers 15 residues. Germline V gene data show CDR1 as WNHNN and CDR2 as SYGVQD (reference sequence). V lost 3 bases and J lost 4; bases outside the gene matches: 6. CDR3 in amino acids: CASSDGREGADTQYF. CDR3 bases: TGCGCCAGCAGTGACGGACGGGAGGGAGCAGATACGCAGTATTTT.

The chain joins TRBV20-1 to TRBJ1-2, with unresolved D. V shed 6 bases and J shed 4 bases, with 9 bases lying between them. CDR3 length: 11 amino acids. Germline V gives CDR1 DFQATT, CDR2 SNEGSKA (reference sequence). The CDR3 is CSARWIYGYTF. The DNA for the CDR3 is TGCAGTGCCAGGTGGATCTATGGCTACACCTTC.

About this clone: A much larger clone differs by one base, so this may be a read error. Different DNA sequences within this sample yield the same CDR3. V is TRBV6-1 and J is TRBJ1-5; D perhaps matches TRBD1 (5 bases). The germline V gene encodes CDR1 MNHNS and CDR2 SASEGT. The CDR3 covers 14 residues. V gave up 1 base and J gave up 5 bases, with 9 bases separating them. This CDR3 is CASSEGGRDQPQHF. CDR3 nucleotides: TGTGCCAGCAGTGAAGGGGGGAGAGATCAGCCCCAGCATTTT.

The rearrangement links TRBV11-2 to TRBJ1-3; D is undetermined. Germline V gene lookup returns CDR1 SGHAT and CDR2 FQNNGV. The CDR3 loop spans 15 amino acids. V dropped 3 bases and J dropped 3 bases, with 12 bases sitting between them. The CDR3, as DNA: TGTGCCAGCAGCTTCGTCCGGGAGGTTGGAAACACCATATATTTT. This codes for CASSFVREVGNTIYF.

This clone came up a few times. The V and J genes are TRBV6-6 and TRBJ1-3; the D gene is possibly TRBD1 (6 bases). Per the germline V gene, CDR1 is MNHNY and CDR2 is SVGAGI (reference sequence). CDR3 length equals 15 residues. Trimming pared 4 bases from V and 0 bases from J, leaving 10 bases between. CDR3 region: CASSSTGRSGNTIYF. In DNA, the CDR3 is TGTGCCAGCAGTTCGACAGGTCGCTCTGGAAACACCATATATTTT.

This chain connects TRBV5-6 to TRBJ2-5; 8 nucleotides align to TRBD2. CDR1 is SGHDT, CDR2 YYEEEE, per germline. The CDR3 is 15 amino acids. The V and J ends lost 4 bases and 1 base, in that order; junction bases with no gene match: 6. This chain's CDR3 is CASSRGLAGQETQYF. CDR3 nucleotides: TGTGCCAGCAGCCGCGGGCTAGCGGGCCAAGAGACCCAGTACTTC.

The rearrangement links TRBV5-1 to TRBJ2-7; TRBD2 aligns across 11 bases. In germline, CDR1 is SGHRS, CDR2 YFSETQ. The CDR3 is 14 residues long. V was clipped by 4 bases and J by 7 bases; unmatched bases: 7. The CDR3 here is CASSPSGRLGEQYF. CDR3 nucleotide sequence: TGCGCCAGCAGCCCTAGCGGGAGGTTGGGTGAGCAGTACTTC.

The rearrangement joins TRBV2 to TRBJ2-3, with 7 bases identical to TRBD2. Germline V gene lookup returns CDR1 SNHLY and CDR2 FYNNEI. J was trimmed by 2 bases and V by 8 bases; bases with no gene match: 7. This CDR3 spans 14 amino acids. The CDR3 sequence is CASGRVTATDTQYF. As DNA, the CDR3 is TGTGCCAGCGGGAGGGTGACAGCCACAGATACGCAGTATTTT.

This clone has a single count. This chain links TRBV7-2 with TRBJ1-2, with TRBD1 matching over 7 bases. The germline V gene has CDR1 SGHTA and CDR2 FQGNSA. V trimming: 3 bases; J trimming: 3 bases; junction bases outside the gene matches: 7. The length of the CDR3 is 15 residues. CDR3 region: CASSFAGQKYYGYTF. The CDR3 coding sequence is TGTGCCAGCAGCTTTGCGGGACAGAAGTACTATGGCTACACCTTC.

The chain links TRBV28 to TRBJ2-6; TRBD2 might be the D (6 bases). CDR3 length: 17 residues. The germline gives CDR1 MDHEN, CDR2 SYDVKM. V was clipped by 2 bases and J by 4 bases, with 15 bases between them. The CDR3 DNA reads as TGTGCCAGCAGTTTACTGGAGGCGGGGCCCGGGGCCAACGTCCTGACTTTC. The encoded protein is CASSLLEAGPGANVLTF.

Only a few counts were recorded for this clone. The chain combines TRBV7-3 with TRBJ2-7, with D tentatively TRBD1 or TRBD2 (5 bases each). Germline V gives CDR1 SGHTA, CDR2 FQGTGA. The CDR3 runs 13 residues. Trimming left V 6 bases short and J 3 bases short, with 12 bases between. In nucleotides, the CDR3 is TGTGCCAGCAGTCCAAGTGGGGGCTACGAGCAGTACTTC. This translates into CASSPSGGYEQYF. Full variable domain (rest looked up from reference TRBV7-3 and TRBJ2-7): GAGVSQTPSNKVTEKGKYVELRCDPISGHTALYWYRQSLGQGPEFLIYFQGTGAADDSGLPNDRFFAVRPEGSVSTLKIQRTERGDSAVYLCASSPSGGYEQYFGPGTRLTVT.

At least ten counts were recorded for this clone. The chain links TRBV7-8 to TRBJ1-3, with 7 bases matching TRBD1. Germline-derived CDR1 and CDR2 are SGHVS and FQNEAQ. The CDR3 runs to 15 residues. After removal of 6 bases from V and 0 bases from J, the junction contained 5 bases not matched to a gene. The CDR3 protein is CASSQQGISGNTIYF. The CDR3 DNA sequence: TGTGCCAGCAGTCAACAGGGGATCTCTGGAAACACCATATATTTT.

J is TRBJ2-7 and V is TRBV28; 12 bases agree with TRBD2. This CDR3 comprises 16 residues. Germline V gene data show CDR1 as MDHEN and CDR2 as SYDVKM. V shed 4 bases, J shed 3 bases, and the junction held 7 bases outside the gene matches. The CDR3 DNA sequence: TGTGCCAGCAGTTCCCCGACTAGCGGGAGTCTCTACGAGCAGTACTTC. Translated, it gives CASSSPTSGSLYEQYF.